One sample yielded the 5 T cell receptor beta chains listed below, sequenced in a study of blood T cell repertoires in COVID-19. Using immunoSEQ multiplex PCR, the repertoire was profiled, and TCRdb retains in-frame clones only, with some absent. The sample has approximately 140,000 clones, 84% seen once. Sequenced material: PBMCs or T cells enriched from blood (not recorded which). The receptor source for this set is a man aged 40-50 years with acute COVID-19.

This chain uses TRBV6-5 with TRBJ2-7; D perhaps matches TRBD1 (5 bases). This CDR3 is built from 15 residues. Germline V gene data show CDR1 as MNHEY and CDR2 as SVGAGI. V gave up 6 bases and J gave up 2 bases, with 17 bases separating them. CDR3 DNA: TGTGCCAGCAGAACTATTACAGGTACGACCTACGAGCAGTACTTC. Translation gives CASRTITGTTYEQYF.

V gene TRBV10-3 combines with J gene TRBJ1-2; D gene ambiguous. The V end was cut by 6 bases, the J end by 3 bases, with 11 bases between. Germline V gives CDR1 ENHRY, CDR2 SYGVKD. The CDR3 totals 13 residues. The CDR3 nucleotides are TGTGCCATCAGAAGGTCAGCGGACTATGGCTACACCTTC. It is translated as CAIRRSADYGYTF.

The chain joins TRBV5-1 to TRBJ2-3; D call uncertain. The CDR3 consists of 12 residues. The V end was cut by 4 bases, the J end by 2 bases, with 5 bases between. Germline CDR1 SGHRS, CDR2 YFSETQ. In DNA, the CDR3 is TGCGCCAGCAGCCCCAACACAGATACGCAGTATTTT. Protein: CASSPNTDTQYF.

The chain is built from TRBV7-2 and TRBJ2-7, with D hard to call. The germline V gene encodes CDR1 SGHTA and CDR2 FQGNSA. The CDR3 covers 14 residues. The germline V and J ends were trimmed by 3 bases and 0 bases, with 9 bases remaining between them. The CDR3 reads CASSFLRSSYEQYF. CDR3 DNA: TGTGCCAGCAGCTTCTTACGGAGCTCCTACGAGCAGTACTTC. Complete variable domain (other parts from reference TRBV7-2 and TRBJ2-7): GAGVSQSPSNKVTEKGKDVELRCDPISGHTALYWYRQSLGQGLEFLIYFQGNSAPDKSGLPSDRFSAERTGGSVSTLTIQRTQQEDSAVYLCASSFLRSSYEQYFGPGTRLTVT.

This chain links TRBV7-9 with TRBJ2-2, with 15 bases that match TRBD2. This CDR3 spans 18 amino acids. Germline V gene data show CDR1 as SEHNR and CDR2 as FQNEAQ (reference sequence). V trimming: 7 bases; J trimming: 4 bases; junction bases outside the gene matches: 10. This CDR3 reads CASTLRTSGREGTGELFF. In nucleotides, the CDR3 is TGTGCCAGCACCCTGAGGACTAGCGGGAGGGAGGGCACCGGGGAGCTGTTTTTT.